The source of this TCR beta chain is a study of identifying expanded T cells in peripheral blood. With V trimmed by 8 bases and J by 7 bases, 6 bases remained unmatched. The CDR3 contains 13 residues. CDR1 is MRHNA and CDR2 is SNTAGT in the germline V gene. TCRdb's copy holds only in-frame clones and misses some; the assay was immunoSEQ multiplex PCR. The sample contains 50,000 to 65,000 clones, around 83% of which appear only once. Material for sequencing was blood. This sequence was found in a person aged 18 to 75 in good health. The genes are TRBV6-4 and TRBJ2-2; TRBD1 matches at 8 bases. DNA for the CDR3: TGTGCCAGCTCGGACAGGGAGGACGGGGAGCTGTTTTTT. Its protein is CASSDREDGELFF.